This T cell receptor beta chain was obtained from a study of beta chain features in type 1 diabetes (dated by TCRdb to about 2018). A note on the overall study: Patients and healthy donors did not differ in mean age, gender distribution, total cell number or subset yield. A total of under 120,000,000 sorted cells were examined across all samples, and RNA yield correlated strongly with the number of cells per subset. The study compared TCRB repertoires of sorted circulating CD4+ T cell subsets between recently diagnosed type 1 diabetes patients and matched healthy donors. Regulatory and stem cell-like memory subsets were obtained from only 8 patients and about eight healthy donors, while naive and central memory subsets were obtained from all 28 donors.

A single peripheral blood draw of around 0.11 L on average was collected from each donor into heparinised tubes. Naive, central memory, regulatory and stem cell-like memory CD4+ T cells were sorted on a BD FACSAria II using a panel including CD45RO, CCR7, CD25, CD127, CD95 and CD27. Every sorted population had a purity above 95%. PBMCs were isolated right away by Lymphoprep density gradient centrifugation and were stained directly, without culture. To minimize batch effects, samples were stained and sorted in pairs, one healthy donor with one patient per experiment. Of note for this clone: Its antigen target is currently unknown. No clone much larger than this one lies a single base away; base qualities are absent.

Points the paper makes about the study in general: Only small numbers of individuals were included in the HLA sub-analyses, which left unresolved whether HLA type had any influence on TCRB rearrangement. A moderate but significant shortening of TCRB CDR3 length was observed in type 1 diabetes patients in all four CD4+ subsets. Naive, central memory and regulatory TCRB repertoires appeared to be more similar among patients than among healthy donors. Fewer insertions and more nucleotide deletions at VDJ recombination sites were observed in patients with type 1 diabetes, implying thymic rearrangement abnormalities. Shorter templates might have been favored by PCR, but patient and control samples were amplified and corrected together, so both groups would have been affected equally by any skew. Because cDNA rather than genomic DNA was sequenced, highly expressing activated cells could have been over-represented, although no difference in activation and CD3 levels was found between groups.

The High Capacity cDNA Reverse Transcription Kit was used to reverse transcribe all of the isolated RNA, meaning that expressed TCRB transcripts were what got sequenced. Deep immunoSEQ sequencing was performed on naive, central memory and regulatory T cell samples, with an average of roughly 3.5 million total reads per sample. After sorted cells were lysed in RLT buffer, RNA was extracted with DNase-treated RNeasy Micro or Mini kits, with the choice depending on cell number. To prevent cross-contamination, each cell subset was processed individually, whereas patient and healthy donor samples were processed jointly. Using the immunoSEQ multiplex PCR, TCRB sequences were amplified from cDNA into 87-bp fragments spanning the CDR3 region. Sequencing of the amplicons was performed on the Illumina HiSeq platform. In the authors' own workflow: Synthetic template baselines were used to correct PCR bias computationally, reads within Hamming distance 2 were collapsed together, and singletons that could not be merged were discarded. By aligning reads against IMGT, V, D and J genes, CDR3 length, and insertions or deletions at six rearrangement sites were assigned. Within each subset, clonotype counts were normalized to the number of sorted cells before true diversity and Gini coefficients were calculated with the tcR R package. The overlap coefficient, calculated on TCRB nucleotide sequences, was used to quantify repertoire sharing. Out-of-frame TCRB sequences from naive cells were analyzed as a proxy for the pre-selection repertoire. TCRdb's version of the immuneACCESS table is confined to in-frame rearrangements and falls short of the full clone set. An unresolved V gene accounts for under half of the shortfall where checked; the remainder is of unknown origin. V and J calls and clone size come straight from that table; D and trimming were deduced from the DNA. The sample includes 350,000 to 450,000 clones, with approximately 15% observed a single time. Around 0.035% of the sample rests with the top ten.

This clonotype was sampled from a man aged 25-45 years in good health. The sequenced sample was naive CD4+ T cells from blood. Explained via the paper, the cell subset or site label denotes: true naive CD4+ T cells.

The nucleotides are TGTGCCAGCAGCTCTCCCGTGTCGGGGCAGTTCTTC. Protein translation: CASSSPVSGQFF. The chain links TRBV7-9 with TRBJ2-1; no D gene is confidently identified. At the junction V is shortened by 4 bases and J by 12 bases, with 13 bases in between. The germline V gene encodes CDR1 SEHNR and CDR2 FQNEAQ (reference sequence). Inclusive of the bounding cysteine and phenylalanine, the CDR3 is 12 residues long. The retained sequence is limited to the CDR3, 36 bases, with the frame set at the first base.